This TCR beta chain was retrieved from a study of shared clonotypes between healthy human individuals. Germline CDR1 and CDR2: SGHVS and FQNEAQ. The CDR3 spans 18 residues. After removal of 1 base from V and 7 bases from J, the junction contained 15 bases not matched to a gene. Naive-designated CD8 cells lacked CD45RO, were positively enriched for CCR7, and omitted terminally differentiated effector memory CD45RA+ cells. Each sample came from a Caucasian adult donor living in Nashville, Tennessee. On sorted subsets, replicate PCRs used 200 to 250 ng DNA, or about 33,000 T cell genomes. Repertoires were generated with immunoSEQ multiplex PCR, while TCRdb's copy carries only in-frame clones and drops some. The repertoire has approximately 1.9 million clones, 80% to 95% of them found once; the top ten carry about 1.7%.

The material sequenced was naive CD8+ T cells from PBMCs. The sequence was collected from a man between 18 and 29 years old in good health. Some clones in this sample may be carry-over from other donors' samples. V is TRBV7-8 and J is TRBJ2-1, with 8 bases lining up with TRBD1. The CDR3: CASSLGPRSGGARNEQFF. CDR3 sequence (DNA): TGTGCCAGCAGCTTAGGACCTCGATCAGGGGGCGCGAGGAATGAGCAGTTCTTC.